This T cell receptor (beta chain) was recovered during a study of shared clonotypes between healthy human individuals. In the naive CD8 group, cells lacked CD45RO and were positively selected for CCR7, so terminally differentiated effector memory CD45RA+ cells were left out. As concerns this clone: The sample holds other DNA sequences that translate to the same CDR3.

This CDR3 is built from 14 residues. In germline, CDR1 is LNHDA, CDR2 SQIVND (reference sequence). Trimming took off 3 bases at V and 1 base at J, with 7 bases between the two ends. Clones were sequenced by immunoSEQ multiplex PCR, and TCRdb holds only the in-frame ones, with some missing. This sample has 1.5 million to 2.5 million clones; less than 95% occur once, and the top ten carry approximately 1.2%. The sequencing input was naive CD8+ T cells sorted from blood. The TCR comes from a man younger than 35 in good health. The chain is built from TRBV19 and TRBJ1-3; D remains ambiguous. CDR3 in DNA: TGTGCCAGTAGTATCGGCAGTTCTGGAAACACCATATATTTT. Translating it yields CASSIGSSGNTIYF.